This T cell receptor beta chain emerged from a study of control samples from healthy donors and cancer patients. CDR3 size: 15 residues. The germline CDR1 and CDR2 sequences are MNHEY and SVGAGI. The germline V and J ends were trimmed by 0 bases and 1 base, with 9 bases remaining between them. This table comes from immunoSEQ multiplex PCR, and its TCRdb copy is limited to in-frame clones, with some not included. This sample carries 100,000 to 120,000 clones, around 89% of them seen once, and the ten largest clones take about 3.9%. This clone was counted a single time. Sequenced sample: PBMCs. This receptor was taken from a woman aged 60 to 75 with lung cancer. This rearrangement joins TRBV6-5 to TRBJ1-1; D is unresolved. This chain's CDR3 is CASSYSSTSNTEAFF. The DNA for the CDR3 is TGTGCCAGCAGTTACTCGAGCACCTCGAACACTGAAGCTTTCTTT.